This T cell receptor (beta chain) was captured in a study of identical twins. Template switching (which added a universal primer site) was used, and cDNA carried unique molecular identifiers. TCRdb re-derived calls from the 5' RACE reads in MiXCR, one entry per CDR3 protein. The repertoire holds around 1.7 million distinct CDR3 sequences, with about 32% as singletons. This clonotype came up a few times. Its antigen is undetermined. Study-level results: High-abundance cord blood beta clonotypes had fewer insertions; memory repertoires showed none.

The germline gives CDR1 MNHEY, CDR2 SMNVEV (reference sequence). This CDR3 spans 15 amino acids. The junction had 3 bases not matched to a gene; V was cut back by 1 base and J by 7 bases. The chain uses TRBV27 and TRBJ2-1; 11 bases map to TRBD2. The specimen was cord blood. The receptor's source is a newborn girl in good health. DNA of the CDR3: TGTGCCAGCAGTTTATTTCCTAGCGGGAGGAATGAGCAGTTCTTC. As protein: CASSLFPSGRNEQFF.